The TCR beta chain described here comes from a study of T cells in localized non-small cell lung cancer. The table came from immunoSEQ multiplex PCR; TCRdb's copy has only in-frame clones and leaves some out. The sample carries more than 2,000 clones, around a third recorded once. CDR1 SGHNT and CDR2 YENEEA come from the germline V gene. This CDR3 is built from 14 residues. Trimming took off 0 bases at V and 7 bases at J, with 9 bases between the two ends. Sequencing used lung tumor tissue, obtained before any cancer treatment. The chain has TRBV11-3 and TRBJ2-2; D not certain. This sequence was found in a female donor of 60 years or more with stage I lung adenocarcinoma. The CDR3 nucleotides read TGTGCCAGCAGCTTAGAACGGGCCTACGGGGAGCTGTTTTTT. Amino acid sequence: CASSLERAYGELFF.